This T cell receptor (beta chain) was obtained from a study of blood T cells in healthy people across ages. The use of a sample-barcoded 5' primer and a J-beta primer mix characterized a second PCR of about 7 to 12 cycles. Each cDNA molecule received a tag from a template-switch adaptor that had 12 random nucleotides. CDR3-containing paired-end reads numbered at least 3 million in each sample. TCRdb used MiXCR to reprocess the 5' RACE reads, holding one entry per CDR3 protein. The sample carries fewer than 1,000,000 distinct CDR3 sequences, about half recorded once. Whole-study results and caveats: Without sorted subsets, naive and antigen-experienced compartments could not be conclusively compared. More naive CD4+ cells and higher diversity were found in long-lived than in aged donors.

Points on this clonotype: Its antigen is undetermined.

The CDR3 is made up of 15 amino acids. V was pared by 3 bases and J by 2 bases, with 12 bases between. The chain employs TRBV12-3 or TRBV12-4 and TRBJ2-3; D may be TRBD2 (6 bases). This TCR was recovered from a man aged 80 or over in good health. The sequenced material came from blood. DNA for the CDR3: TGTGCCAGCAGTTTTTGGCGGGACCACACAGATACGCAGTATTTT. The encoded protein is CASSFWRDHTDTQYF.